Following are 27 T cell receptor beta chains from one sample sequenced in a study of blood T cell repertoires in COVID-19. Here immunoSEQ multiplex PCR was the method, and the copy in TCRdb shows in-frame clones only, minus some. The repertoire includes 45,000 to 70,000 clones, roughly 82% of them detected once, and approximately 7.7% sits in the top ten. The source material was peripheral blood. These TCRs come from a woman over 75 with acute or convalescent COVID-19.

The chain links TRBV2 to TRBJ2-6, with D unclear. V was cut by 2 bases and J by 2 bases, with 10 bases left in between. Germline CDR1 and CDR2: SNHLY and FYNNEI. This CDR3 comprises 16 residues. CDR3 protein: CASSESRRAGANVLTF. The CDR3 nucleotides are TGTGCCAGCAGTGAAAGTCGCCGGGCTGGGGCCAACGTCCTGACTTTC.

The J gene is TRBJ1-4, the V gene TRBV5-1; 7 bases line up with TRBD1. Unmatched junction bases numbered 13, after V lost 3 bases and J lost 2 bases. The CDR3 sequence is 18 residues long. Germline CDR1 is SGHRS and CDR2 is YFSETQ. In DNA, the CDR3 is TGCGCCAGCAGCTCGGGAGCCGGGACAGATATTACTAATGAAAAACTGTTTTTT. It is translated as CASSSGAGTDITNEKLFF.

The rearrangement uses TRBV7-6 and TRBJ2-5; the match to TRBD2 covers 9 bases. CDR3 length equals 16 residues. Per germline, CDR1 SGHVS and CDR2 FNYEAQ. V was clipped by 4 bases and J by 2 bases; unmatched bases: 8. CDR3: CASSSNSGGLQETQYF. The CDR3 DNA sequence: TGTGCCAGCAGCTCGAATAGCGGGGGACTTCAAGAGACCCAGTACTTC.

This clone was counted a few times. This chain uses TRBV6-6 with TRBJ2-2, with D possibly matching TRBD1 (5 bases). The CDR3 contains 16 residues. Germline CDR1 and CDR2: MNHNY and SVGAGI (reference sequence). Trimming removed 6 bases at V and 7 bases at J, with 21 bases between. As DNA, the CDR3 is TGTGCCAGCAGCCGCCCCCTAGGCAGGGCAGGCGGGGAGCTGTTTTTT. It codes for CASSRPLGRAGGELFF.

The V call is TRBV6-5, the J call TRBJ2-7, with 10 nucleotides matching TRBD2. The CDR3 loop spans 16 amino acids. Trimming at V came to 0 bases and at J to 6 bases, leaving 8 bases not matched to a gene. Germline assignment: CDR1 MNHEY and CDR2 SVGAGI. The CDR3 sequence is CASSYSPLAGVLEQYF. The CDR3 nucleotides read TGTGCCAGCAGTTACTCCCCTCTAGCGGGAGTCCTCGAGCAGTACTTC.

This clone was picked up one time. The chain recombines TRBV7-9 with TRBJ1-4; 10 bases map to TRBD1. Germline CDR1 is SEHNR and CDR2 is FQNEAQ (reference sequence). CDR3 length equals 16 residues. V trimming: 6 bases; J trimming: 10 bases; junction bases outside the gene matches: 14. The CDR3 here is CASSLNSGTGAPKLFF. The CDR3, as DNA: TGTGCCAGCAGTTTAAACTCCGGGACAGGGGCCCCAAAACTGTTTTTT.

This clone was counted once. The rearrangement uses TRBV12-5 and TRBJ2-3; D possibly corresponds to TRBD1 (5 bases). V was cut by 5 bases and J by 6 bases, with 9 bases left in between. Germline V gene data show CDR1 as LGHNT and CDR2 as FRNRAP. This CDR3 spans 12 amino acids. The CDR3 loop reads CASGTGGDTQYF. CDR3 sequence (DNA): TGTGCTAGTGGTACAGGTGGTGATACGCAGTATTTT. Variable domain in full (rest from reference TRBV12-5 and TRBJ2-3): DARVTQTPRHKVTEMGQEVTMRCQPILGHNTVFWYRQTMMQGLELLAYFRNRAPLDDSGMPKDRFSAEMPDATLATLKIQPSEPRDSAVYFCASGTGGDTQYFGPGTRLTVL.

This rearrangement joins TRBV5-1 to TRBJ2-1; 9 bases are shared with TRBD1. The ends lost 4 bases at V and 6 bases at J; junction bases unmatched: 5. The CDR3 covers 14 residues. The germline CDR1 and CDR2 sequences are SGHRS and YFSETQ. CDR3 DNA sequence: TGCGCCAGCAGCGTGACAGGGGGGAGCAATGAGCAGTTCTTC. This codes for CASSVTGGSNEQFF. Full variable domain (outside the CDR3, taken from reference TRBV5-1 and TRBJ2-1): KAGVTQTPRYLIKTRGQQVTLSCSPISGHRSVSWYQQTPGQGLQFLFEYFSETQRNKGNFPGRFSGRQFSNSRSEMNVSTLELGDSALYLCASSVTGGSNEQFFGPGTRLTVL.

This chain connects TRBV5-1 to TRBJ2-2, with TRBD2 matching over 11 bases. The CDR3 has 17 residues. Trimming at V came to 3 bases and at J to 6 bases, leaving 10 bases not matched to a gene. The germline gives CDR1 SGHRS, CDR2 YFSETQ. The CDR3 DNA reads as TGCGCCAGCAGCTCGGACCCTAGCGGGGGGTCGGCCGGGGAGCTGTTTTTT. Translated: CASSSDPSGGSAGELFF.

The chain uses TRBV27 and TRBJ1-6; a possible D gene is TRBD1 (5 bases). Trimming left V 6 bases short and J 7 bases short, with 10 bases between. Germline lookup yields CDR1 MNHEY and CDR2 SMNVEV (reference sequence). This CDR3 has 13 amino acids. CDR3 loop: CASRGRVNSPLHF. CDR3 nucleotide sequence: TGTGCCAGCAGAGGCAGGGTGAATTCACCCCTCCACTTT.

On this clone itself: It is unclear where the CDR3 begins or ends on the DNA, so no DNA is shown, and the CDR3 is as TCRdb lists it. The chain couples TRBV21-1 to TRBJ2-3; the D call in the table, TRBD2, was not verified against the DNA. TRBV21-1 is classified as a pseudogene. The CDR3 is 20 residues long, counting both termini. CDR3 amino acids: CASSPWGRGTVRRATDTQYF.

This chain links TRBV9 with TRBJ2-7, with unresolved D. V was shortened by 4 bases and J by 1 base, with 15 bases between the two germline ends. This CDR3 spans 15 amino acids. Germline values: CDR1 SGDLS, CDR2 YYNGEE. This CDR3 is CASSPRSHGSYEQYF. As DNA, the CDR3 is TGTGCCAGCAGCCCGAGATCCCACGGTTCCTACGAGCAGTACTTC. Drawing the rest from reference TRBV9 and TRBJ2-7, the complete variable domain is DSGVTQTPKHLITATGQRVTLRCSPRSGDLSVYWYQQSLDQGLQFLIQYYNGEERAKGNILERFSAQQFPDLHSELNLSSLELGDSALYFCASSPRSHGSYEQYFGPGTRLTVT.

The V call is TRBV20-1, the J call TRBJ1-6; D is possibly TRBD1 (5 bases). CDR3 size: 12 residues. Germline values: CDR1 DFQATT, CDR2 SNEGSKA (reference sequence). V lost 3 bases, J lost 10 bases, and 10 bases lay in between. CDR3 bases: TGCAGTGCTAGTTCCAGGGTCTCACCCCTCCACTTT. Its translation: CSASSRVSPLHF.

J is TRBJ2-3 and V is TRBV28; D is uncertain. Germline lookup yields CDR1 MDHEN and CDR2 SYDVKM. The V and J ends lost 4 bases and 3 bases respectively, with 5 bases between them. CDR3 length: 12 residues. CDR3 nucleotides: TGTGCCAGCAGTTCAGTTACAGATACGCAGTATTTT. Encoded protein: CASSSVTDTQYF.

Comments on this clone: The sample carries other DNA sequences with the same CDR3. J is TRBJ1-3 and V is TRBV28, with 8 bases that match TRBD1. From germline, CDR1 is MDHEN and CDR2 SYDVKM. V shed 1 base, J shed 4 bases, and the junction held 3 bases outside the gene matches. This CDR3 is 15 amino acids long. The CDR3 DNA sequence: TGTGCCAGCAGTTTATCAGGGGGCGCAGGAAACACCATATATTTT. Encoded protein: CASSLSGGAGNTIYF. The full variable domain, with the rest looked up from reference TRBV28 and TRBJ1-3, is DVKVTQSSRYLVKRTGEKVFLECVQDMDHENMFWYRQDPGLGLRLIYFSYDVKMKEKGDIPEGYSVSREKKERFSLILESASTNQTSMYLCASSLSGGAGNTIYFGEGSWLTVV.

This sequence joins TRBV15 and TRBJ1-2, with D unresolved. CDR3 length: 12 residues. V was pared by 2 bases and J by 8 bases, with 9 bases between. Germline V CDR1 and CDR2: LNHNV, YYDKDF (reference sequence). The CDR3 DNA is TGTGCCACCAGCAGACAGGAGGGCGGCTACACCTTC. As protein: CATSRQEGGYTF.

DNA of the CDR3: TGCGCCAGCAGCTTGGCCCTTACAGGCAACACTGAAGCTTTCTTT. Residues: CASSLALTGNTEAFF. The chain joins TRBV5-1 to TRBJ1-1, with D tentatively TRBD1 (5 bases). The CDR3 totals 15 residues. V dropped 0 bases and J dropped 2 bases, with 11 bases sitting between them. Germline CDR1 reads SGHRS; CDR2 reads YFSETQ. The full variable domain, its missing parts supplied by reference TRBV5-1 and TRBJ1-1, is KAGVTQTPRYLIKTRGQQVTLSCSPISGHRSVSWYQQTPGQGLQFLFEYFSETQRNKGNFPGRFSGRQFSNSRSEMNVSTLELGDSALYLCASSLALTGNTEAFFGQGTRLTVV.

The CDR3 spells CASSYRAGSTDTQYF. In nucleotides, the CDR3 is TGTGCCAGCAGCTATCGGGCGGGAAGCACAGATACGCAGTATTTT. The chain couples TRBV7-8 to TRBJ2-3; TRBD2 is a possible D gene (6 bases). V was pared by 4 bases and J by 0 bases, with 11 bases between. Germline CDR1 reads SGHVS; CDR2 reads FQNEAQ. The CDR3 sequence is 15 residues long.

The chain employs TRBV29-1 and TRBJ2-3, with 8 bases that match TRBD1. The trim removed 6 bases at V and 5 bases at J, leaving 7 bases unmatched. Per the germline V gene, CDR1 is SQVTM and CDR2 is ANQGSEA. The CDR3 extends over 13 amino acids. CDR3 in DNA: TGCAGCGTCGAGACAGGGGCAGGAGATACGCAGTATTTT. Translation gives CSVETGAGDTQYF.

The chain has TRBV5-4 and TRBJ2-5, with 10 bases aligning to TRBD2. This CDR3 has 15 amino acids. Germline V gene data show CDR1 as SGHNT and CDR2 as YYREEE (reference sequence). The V and J ends lost 5 bases and 4 bases, in that order; junction bases with no gene match: 8. The CDR3 here is CASRSSGRTIETQYF. The CDR3 nucleotides are TGTGCCAGCAGAAGTAGCGGGAGGACTATAGAGACCCAGTACTTC.

This clone occurred a few times. The chain links TRBV19 to TRBJ1-5; no clear D. The CDR3 is made up of 13 amino acids. Germline V lookup: CDR1 LNHDA, CDR2 SQIVND (reference sequence). V lost 6 bases to trimming and J lost 5 bases, with 11 bases between them. CDR3 DNA: TGTGCCAGTAGCCCTGGGAGGGATCAGCCCCAGCATTTT. Translated: CASSPGRDQPQHF.

The rearrangement joins TRBV5-6 to TRBJ2-7, with D possibly TRBD1 on 6 matching bases. Looked up from germline, CDR1 is SGHDT and CDR2 is YYEEEE. This CDR3 has 13 residues. With 8 bases removed from V and 8 bases from J, the gap between germline ends came to 20 bases. The CDR3 spells CASSDRTLRKQYF. CDR3 in DNA: TGTGCCAGTTCGGACAGAACCCTACGAAAGCAGTACTTC.

V gene TRBV9 combines with J gene TRBJ2-6, with D tentatively TRBD1 (6 bases). The CDR3 spans 18 residues. V lost 0 bases and J lost 0, with 13 bases in between. From germline, CDR1 is SGDLS and CDR2 YYNGEE. This chain's CDR3 is CASSVDGRGHSGANVLTF. In DNA, the CDR3 is TGTGCCAGCAGCGTAGATGGAAGGGGACACTCTGGGGCCAACGTCCTGACTTTC.

The gene calls are TRBV15 and TRBJ2-3; 14 nucleotides align to TRBD2. V trimming: 5 bases; J trimming: 2 bases; junction bases outside the gene matches: 3. Germline CDR1 is LNHNV and CDR2 is YYDKDF (reference sequence). The CDR3 loop spans 16 amino acids. CDR3 in amino acids: CATSGTSGRPTDTQYF. Written as DNA, the CDR3 is TGTGCCACCAGCGGGACTAGCGGGAGACCCACAGATACGCAGTATTTT.

The chain employs TRBV6-6 and TRBJ1-5, with D possibly TRBD1 on 5 matching bases. The CDR3 totals 14 residues. V dropped 3 bases and J dropped 7 bases, with 13 bases sitting between them. Germline V gene data show CDR1 as MNHNY and CDR2 as SVGAGI (reference sequence). The DNA of the CDR3 is TGTGCCAGCAGTTATACGGAGGGGTACCAGCCCCAGCATTTT. Translating it yields CASSYTEGYQPQHF.

The chain combines TRBV30 with TRBJ1-6; D gene uncertain. Germline CDR1 GTSNPN, CDR2 SVGIG (reference sequence). CDR3 length: 16 amino acids. V was clipped by 0 bases and J by 5 bases, with 14 bases between them. The CDR3 DNA reads as TGTGCCTGGAGTGTATTAGCCTTCAGAGATAATTCACCCCTCCACTTT. Translating gives CAWSVLAFRDNSPLHF.

CDR3 in amino acids: CASSLTSGTSYEQYF. In DNA, the CDR3 is TGTGCCAGCAGTTTGACTAGCGGTACCTCCTACGAGCAGTACTTC. The rearrangement links TRBV7-8 to TRBJ2-7, with TRBD2 matching 9 bases. The germline V gene encodes CDR1 SGHVS and CDR2 FQNEAQ. This CDR3 is 15 amino acids long. With V trimmed by 6 bases and J by 0 bases, 6 bases remained unmatched.